Detailed here is one T cell receptor beta chain. Its specificity is not known. These data originate in a study of human T cells and chemical hapten exposure. Study in general: Per-sample TCR yield variation was attributed mainly to small pooled library volume differences.

Trimming cost V 3 bases and J 6 bases, with 5 bases left between them. The CDR3 covers 12 residues. Looked up from germline, CDR1 is MGHRA and CDR2 is YSYEKL. Overall study findings and caveats: After DPC sensitization, TCRs above 1 in 1000 frequency showed no change.

The study extracted total RNA from unfractionated whole blood. For the library, individual cDNA molecules each received unique molecular identifiers. How the authors handled the data: Sample-level TCR yields exhibited a median of approximately 89,000, with a range of about 23,224 to 700,000. TCRdb analysed the 5' RACE reads with MiXCR anew, one entry per CDR3 protein. These V and J calls originate from TCRdb's pipeline instead of the authors' own analysis. The sample has around 100,000 distinct CDR3 sequences; 19% are singletons. This clonotype was obtained from a human donor in good health. The chain employs TRBV4-1 and TRBJ2-2, with D unclear. In nucleotides, the CDR3 is TGCGCCAGCAGCCAGCGGCCCGGGGAGCTGTTTTTT. Encoded protein: CASSQRPGELFF.